The 6 T cell receptor beta chains presented below share a single source sample, sequenced in a study of T-cell memory formation after mild COVID-19. TCRdb itself ran the 5' RACE reads through MiXCR, one entry per CDR3 protein. Of approximately 150,000 distinct CDR3 sequences listed, 15% to 20% are singletons. Sequences were obtained from PBMCs or a T cell subset sorted from them (not recorded which). The receptors shown here come from an adult woman who had mild COVID-19 (a few samples of this study predate the infection). Cell type and time point are not known.

The chain couples TRBV12-3 or TRBV12-4 to TRBJ2-5, with TRBD1 as a possible D gene (6 bases). This CDR3 contains 14 residues. Trimming removed 6 bases from V and 0 bases from J, with 11 bases in between. The DNA of the CDR3 is TGTGCCAGCAGCCGGACAGAGGACCAAGAGACCCAGTACTTC. Translating it yields CASSRTEDQETQYF.

This clonotype was seen a few times. V gene TRBV7-9 combines with J gene TRBJ1-1; no firm D call. Per the germline V gene, CDR1 is SEHNR and CDR2 is FQNEAQ (reference sequence). The V and J ends lost 3 bases and 0 bases respectively, with 8 bases between them. CDR3 length: 14 residues. As DNA, the CDR3 is TGTGCCAGCAGCTTTGACGGATTGAACACTGAAGCTTTCTTT. It encodes CASSFDGLNTEAFF. Complete variable domain (other parts from reference TRBV7-9 and TRBJ1-1): DTGVSQNPRHKITKRGQNVTFRCDPISEHNRLYWYRQTLGQGPEFLTYFQNEAQLEKSRLLSDRFSAERPKGSFSTLEIQRTEQGDSAMYLCASSFDGLNTEAFFGQGTRLTVV.

This chain joins TRBV10-3 and TRBJ1-1; 8 bases align to TRBD1. CDR1 ENHRY and CDR2 SYGVKD come from the germline V gene. The V gene end was trimmed by 8 bases and the J gene end by 1 base; junction bases not matched to a gene: 3. The CDR3 sequence is 13 residues long. CDR3 nucleotide sequence: TGTGCCATCGGCGGACAGGGGAACACTGAAGCTTTCTTT. It specifies CAIGGQGNTEAFF.

The V gene is TRBV3-1, the J gene TRBJ2-7; TRBD1 is a possible D gene (6 bases). V was trimmed by 5 bases and J by 1 base, leaving 12 bases between them. The CDR3 length is 14 residues. CDR1 and CDR2 (germline): LGHDT, YNNKEL (reference sequence). The chain's CDR3 is CASSFRDTSYEQYF. Here the CDR3 DNA reads TGTGCCAGCAGCTTCCGGGACACTTCCTACGAGCAGTACTTC.

The rearrangement joins TRBV7-8 to TRBJ2-5; D is ambiguous. CDR1 is SGHVS and CDR2 is FQNEAQ in the germline V gene. The CDR3 has 11 residues. With 6 bases removed from V and 3 bases from J, the gap between germline ends came to 5 bases. DNA for the CDR3: TGTGCCAGCAGAATCAAAGAGACCCAGTACTTC. Protein: CASRIKETQYF.

This chain connects TRBV5-1 to TRBJ1-4; perhaps TRBD1 as D (6 bases). V lost 0 bases and J lost 0, with 9 bases in between. This CDR3 contains 16 residues. From germline, CDR1 is SGHRS and CDR2 YFSETQ. The DNA for the CDR3 is TGCGCCAGCAGCTTGGTCGGACAGACAACTAATGAAAAACTGTTTTTT. Translation: CASSLVGQTTNEKLFF.